This record looks at one T cell receptor beta chain sequence and its context. This CDR3 contains 12 residues. V gave up 5 bases and J gave up 4 bases; unmatched junction bases: 4. In germline, CDR1 is DFQATT, CDR2 SNEGSKA (reference sequence). Amplification of TCR beta CDR3 was performed by multiplex PCR with 32 V and 13 J primers. MiXCR, run by TCRdb on the multiplex PCR reads, gives a single entry per CDR3 protein. Among fewer than 25,000 distinct CDR3 sequences listed, roughly 29% were seen once. The authors used around 0.55 ug of bulk tumor genomic DNA per sample as template. Primary tumors were biopsied several times each, far apart, intraoperatively. Patients went through curative surgery, and their non-small cell lung cancer was untreated and newly diagnosed. The data originate from a study of immune heterogeneity within non-small cell lung tumors.

The sequenced sample consisted of lung tumor tissue. The chain carries TRBV20-1 and TRBJ1-2, with 7 bases lining up with TRBD1. This TCR was sampled from a man aged 40-55 years with non-small cell lung cancer. CDR3 bases: TGCAGTGCTGGCGGACAGGTCTATGGCTACACCTTC. The encoded protein is CSAGGQVYGYTF.